This TCR beta chain originates from a study of shared clonotypes between healthy human individuals. Findings and caveats of the study: Few donors restricted represented genetic and exposure-history diversity.

The germline V gene encodes CDR1 GTSNPN and CDR2 SVGIG (reference sequence). The J segment lost 10 bases and the V segment lost 8 bases, leaving 16 bases of the junction unmatched. This CDR3 spans 14 amino acids. Concerning this clone: Its antigen is not identified.

Sorted-subset replicate PCR reactions contained about 200 ng DNA, corresponding to roughly 29,000 T cell genomes. This table comes from immunoSEQ multiplex PCR, and its TCRdb copy is limited to in-frame clones, with some not included. The sample comprises 2,500,000 or so clones, about nine tenths of which are singletons, and more than 0.35% rests with the top ten. The TCR was taken from a man younger than 30 in good health. Some clones in this sample may be carry-over from other donors' samples. The sample comprised naive CD4+ T cells from PBMCs. Noted subset: CD45RA+ positively selected. The rearrangement joins TRBV30 to TRBJ2-7; TRBD2 matches 11 bases. The DNA for the CDR3 is TGTGCCGAAAGCCGGGGGCTAGCGGGAGGATTACAGTACTTC. As protein: CAESRGLAGGLQYF.